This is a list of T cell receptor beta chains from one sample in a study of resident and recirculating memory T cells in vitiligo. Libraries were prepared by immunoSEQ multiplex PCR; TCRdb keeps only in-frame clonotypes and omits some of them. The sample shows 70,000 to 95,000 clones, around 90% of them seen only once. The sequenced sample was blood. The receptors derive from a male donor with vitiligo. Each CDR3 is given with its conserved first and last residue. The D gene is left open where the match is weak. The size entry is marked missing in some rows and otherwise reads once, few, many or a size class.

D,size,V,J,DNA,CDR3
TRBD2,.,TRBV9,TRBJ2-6,TGTGCCAGCAGCTTGGGGGAGGGTTCTGGGGCCAACGTCCTGACTTTC,CASSLGEGSGANVLTF
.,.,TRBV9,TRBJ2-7,TGTGCCAGCAGCGTAGATTCCTACAGCGGCTCCTACGAGCAGTACTTC,CASSVDSYSGSYEQYF
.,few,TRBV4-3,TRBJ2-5,TGCGCCAGCAGCCTCGGACTAGGGGGAGAGACCCAGTACTTC,CASSLGLGGETQYF
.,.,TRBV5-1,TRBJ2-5,TGCGCCAGCATCTCTTCCCCAGGAGAGACCCAGTACTTC,CASISSPGETQYF
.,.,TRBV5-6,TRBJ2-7,TGTGCCAGCAGCTTGTTAGAGGGTGAGCAGTACTTC,CASSLLEGEQYF
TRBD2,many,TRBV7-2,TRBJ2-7,TGTGCCAGCAGCCCAGTACTAGCGGGAGGGGGGGCCTACGAGCAGTACTTC,CASSPVLAGGGAYEQYF
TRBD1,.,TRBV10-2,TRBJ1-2,TGCGCCAGCAGTGAGTCCCCCTACAGGGGTGAATATGGCTACACCTTC,CASSESPYRGEYGYTF
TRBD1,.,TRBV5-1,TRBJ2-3,TGCGCCAGCAGCCTCGGGACAGTTGACACAGATACGCAGTATTTT,CASSLGTVDTDTQYF
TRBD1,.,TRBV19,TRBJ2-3,TGTGCCAGTAGCTGGGACAGGGTTATGGATACGCAGTATTTT,CASSWDRVMDTQYF
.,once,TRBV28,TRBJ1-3,TGTGCCATCCACATGGGGCAGCCTCTTGGAAACACCATATATTTT,CAIHMGQPLGNTIYF
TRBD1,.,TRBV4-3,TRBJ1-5,TGCGCCAGCAGCCAAGAGACAGGGGATCAGCCCCAGCATTTT,CASSQETGDQPQHF
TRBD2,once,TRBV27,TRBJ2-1,TGTGCCAGCAGTTTGTTCACGGGAGGGCACAATGAGCAGTTCTTC,CASSLFTGGHNEQFF
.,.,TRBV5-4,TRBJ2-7,TGTGCCAGCAGCCGGCCTAGCGCCCCGGACTACGAGCAGTACTTC,CASSRPSAPDYEQYF
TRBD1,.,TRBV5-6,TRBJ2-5,TGTGCCAGCAGCAGGGGGCAGGGTATGAGACAGACCCAGTACTTC,CASSRGQGMRQTQYF
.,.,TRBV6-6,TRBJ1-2,TGTGCCAGCAGTAACAGGGCTGAGGGCTACACCTTC,CASSNRAEGYTF
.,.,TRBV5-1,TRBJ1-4,TGCGCCAGCAGCTTGGTGGCCGCCGATAATGAAAAACTGTTTTTT,CASSLVAADNEKLFF
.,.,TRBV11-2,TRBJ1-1,TGTGCCAGCAGCTTAGACAGAATTGAAGCTTTCTTT,CASSLDRIEAFF
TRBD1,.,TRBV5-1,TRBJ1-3,TGCGCCAGCAGCCTCCCGGGACAGGGGGCAACTGGAAACACCATATATTTT,CASSLPGQGATGNTIYF
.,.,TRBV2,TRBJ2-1,TGTGCCAGCACCTCAACGGATGAGCAGTTCTTC,CASTSTDEQFF
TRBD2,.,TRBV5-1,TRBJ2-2,TGCGCCAGCAGCTCGAGACTAGCAGACAACACCGGGGAGCTGTTTTTT,CASSSRLADNTGELFF
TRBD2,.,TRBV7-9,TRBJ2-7,TGTGCCAGCAGCGAAACTAGCGGAACCTTCTACGAGCAGTACTTC,CASSETSGTFYEQYF
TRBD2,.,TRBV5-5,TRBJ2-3,TGTGCCAGCAGCACGGGACTAGCGGGAGGGTTAGATACGCAGTATTTT,CASSTGLAGGLDTQYF
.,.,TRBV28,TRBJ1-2,TGTGCCAGCCGGCCAGGAGGGTATGGCTACACCTTC,CASRPGGYGYTF
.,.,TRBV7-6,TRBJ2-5,TGTGCCAGCAGGCCTACAGAAAAAGAGACCCAGTACTTC,CASRPTEKETQYF
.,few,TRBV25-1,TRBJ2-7,TGTGCCAGCAGTGAGGCCTCGACAGGGAGGTACGAGCAGTACTTC,CASSEASTGRYEQYF
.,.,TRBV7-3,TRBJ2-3,TGTGCCAGCAGCTTAAGCGGCGTTGATACGCAGTATTTT,CASSLSGVDTQYF
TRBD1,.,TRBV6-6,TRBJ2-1,TGTGCCAGCAGTTCCGACAGGGGCGACTACAATGAGCAGTTCTTC,CASSSDRGDYNEQFF
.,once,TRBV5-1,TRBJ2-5,TGCGCCAGCAGCCGGTGGGAGAGGGTTGAGGAGACCCAGTACTTC,CASSRWERVEETQYF
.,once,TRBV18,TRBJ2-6,TGTGCCAGCTCCCCTCGGACAGACTCTGGGGCCAACGTCCTGACTTTC,CASSPRTDSGANVLTF
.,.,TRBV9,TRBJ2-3,TGTGCCAGCAGCAGTCAGGGAAGCACAGATACGCAGTATTTT,CASSSQGSTDTQYF
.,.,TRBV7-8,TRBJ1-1,TGTGCCAGCACCTCACCGAGTCGGGTAACCGAAGCTTTCTTT,CASTSPSRVTEAFF
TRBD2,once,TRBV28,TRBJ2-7,TGTGCCAGCAATCGGGGAGGGCCCTACGAGCAGTACTTC,CASNRGGPYEQYF
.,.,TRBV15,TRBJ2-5,TGTGCCACCGGAGGGGGGGCGGGAAGGGAAGAGACCCAGTACTTC,CATGGGAGREETQYF
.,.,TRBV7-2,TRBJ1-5,TGTGCCAGCAGCTCCTACGGCAGGAATCAGCCCCAGCATTTT,CASSSYGRNQPQHF
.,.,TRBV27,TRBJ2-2,TGTGCCACTAGCACCGGGCCAGGTGCGAACACCGGGGAGCTGTTTTTT,CATSTGPGANTGELFF
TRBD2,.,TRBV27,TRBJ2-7,TGTGCCAGCAGTTTTGGTAGCGGGAGCGACGAGCAGTACTTC,CASSFGSGSDEQYF
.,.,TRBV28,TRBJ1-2,TGTGCCAGCAGTTTTCAGGGAAGCGTGGGCTACACCTTC,CASSFQGSVGYTF
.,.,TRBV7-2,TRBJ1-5,TGTGCCAGCAGCACCCCGAGTAATCAGCCCCAGCATTTT,CASSTPSNQPQHF
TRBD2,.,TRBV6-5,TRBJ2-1,TGTGCCAGTTGCCGGGACTACTACAATGAGCAGTTCTTC,CASCRDYYNEQFF
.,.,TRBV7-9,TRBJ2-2,TGTGCCAGCAGTAAAAGGGGCGTTTACACCGGGGAGCTGTTTTTT,CASSKRGVYTGELFF